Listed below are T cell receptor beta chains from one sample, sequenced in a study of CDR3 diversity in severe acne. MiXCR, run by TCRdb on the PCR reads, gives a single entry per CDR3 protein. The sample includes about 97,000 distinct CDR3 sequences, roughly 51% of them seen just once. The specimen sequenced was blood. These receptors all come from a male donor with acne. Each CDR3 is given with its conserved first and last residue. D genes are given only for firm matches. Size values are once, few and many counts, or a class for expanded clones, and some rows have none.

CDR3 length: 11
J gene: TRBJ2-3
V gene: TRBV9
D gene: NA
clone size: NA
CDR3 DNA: TGTGCCAGCGGAAACGGGGATACGCAGTATTTT
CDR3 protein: CASGNGDTQYF

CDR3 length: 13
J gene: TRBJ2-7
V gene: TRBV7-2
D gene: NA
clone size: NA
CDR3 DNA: TGTGCCAGCAGACAGGAGGGCACCTACGAGCAGTACTTC
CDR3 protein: CASRQEGTYEQYF

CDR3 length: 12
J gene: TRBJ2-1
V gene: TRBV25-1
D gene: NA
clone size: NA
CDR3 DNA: TGTGCCAGCTCAAATGCGGGTCATGAGCAGTTCTTC
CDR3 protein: CASSNAGHEQFF

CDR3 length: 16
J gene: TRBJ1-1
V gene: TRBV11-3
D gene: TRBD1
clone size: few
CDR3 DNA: TGTGCCAGCAGCTGGGACAGGAGACTGTCGAACACTGAAGCTTTCTTT
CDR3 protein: CASSWDRRLSNTEAFF

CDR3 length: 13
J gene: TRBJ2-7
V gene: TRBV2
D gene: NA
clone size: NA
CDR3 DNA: TGTGCCAGCAGGGACCAGGGAATTTACGAGCAGTACTTC
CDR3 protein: CASRDQGIYEQYF

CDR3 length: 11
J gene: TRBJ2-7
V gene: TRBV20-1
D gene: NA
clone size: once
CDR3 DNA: TGCAGTGCTGGGACCGGCCGCGAGCGGTACTTC
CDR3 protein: CSAGTGRERYF

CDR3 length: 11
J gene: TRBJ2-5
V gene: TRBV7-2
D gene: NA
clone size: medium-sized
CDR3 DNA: TGTGCCAGCAGCCAGGTGGAGACCCAGTACTTC
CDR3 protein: CASSQVETQYF

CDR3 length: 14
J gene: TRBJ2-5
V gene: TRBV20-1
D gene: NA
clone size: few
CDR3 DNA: TGCAGTGCTAGAGGACAGGCGGGCGGATGGACCCAGTACTTC
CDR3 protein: CSARGQAGGWTQYF

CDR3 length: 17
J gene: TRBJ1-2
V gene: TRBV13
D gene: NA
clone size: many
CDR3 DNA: TGTGCCAGCAGCTTAGTGATGGCAAATTTATCTAACTATGGCTACACCTTC
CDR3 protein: CASSLVMANLSNYGYTF

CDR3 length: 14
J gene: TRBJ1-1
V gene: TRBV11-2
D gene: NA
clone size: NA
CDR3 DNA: TGTGCCAGCAGCTTACTGAGGCTGAACACTGAAGCTTTCTTT
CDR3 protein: CASSLLRLNTEAFF

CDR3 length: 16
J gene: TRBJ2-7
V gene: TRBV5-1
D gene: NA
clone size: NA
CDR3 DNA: TGCGCCAGCACCCCCTTTCGGGGCCCCAGCTCCTACGAGCAGTACTTC
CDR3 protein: CASTPFRGPSSYEQYF

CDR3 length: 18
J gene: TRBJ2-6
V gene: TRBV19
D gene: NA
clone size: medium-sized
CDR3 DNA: TGTGCCAGTAGTATGTTGCAGGTTGCTTACTCTGGGGCCAACGTCCTGACTTTC
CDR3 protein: CASSMLQVAYSGANVLTF

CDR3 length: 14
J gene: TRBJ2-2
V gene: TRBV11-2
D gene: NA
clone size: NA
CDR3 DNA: TGTGCCAGCAGCTCAACAACAGGAAGCGGGGAGCTGTTTTTT
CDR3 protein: CASSSTTGSGELFF

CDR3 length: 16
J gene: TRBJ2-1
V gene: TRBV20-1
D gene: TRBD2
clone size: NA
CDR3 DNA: TGCAGTGCTAGAGCTCCGGGACTAGCGGGAGTTGTTGAGCAGTTCTTC
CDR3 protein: CSARAPGLAGVVEQFF

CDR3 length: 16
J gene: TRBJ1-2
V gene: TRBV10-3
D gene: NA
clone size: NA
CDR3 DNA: TGTGCCAGCAGTGAAGCCCCCTTGTTCGTCCATGATGGCTACACCTTC
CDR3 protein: CASSEAPLFVHDGYTF

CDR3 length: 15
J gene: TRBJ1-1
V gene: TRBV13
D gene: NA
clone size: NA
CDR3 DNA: TGTGCCGGCAGCTCTAAGGAAACCCTGAACACTGAAGCTTTCTTT
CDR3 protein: CAGSSKETLNTEAFF

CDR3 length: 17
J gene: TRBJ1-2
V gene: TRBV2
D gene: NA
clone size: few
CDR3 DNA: TGTGCCAGCAGCCTGACCCGCGGGGGGAACATTAACTATGGCTACACCTTC
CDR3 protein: CASSLTRGGNINYGYTF

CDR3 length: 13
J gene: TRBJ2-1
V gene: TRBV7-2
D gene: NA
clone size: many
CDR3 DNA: TGTGCCAGCAGACCCCTCTCCTACAATGAGCAGTTCTTC
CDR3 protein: CASRPLSYNEQFF

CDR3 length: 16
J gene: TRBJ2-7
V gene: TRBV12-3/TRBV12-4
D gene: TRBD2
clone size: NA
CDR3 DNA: TGTGCCAGCAGTTTACTAGCGGGAGGGCAGGCTTACGAGCAGTACTTC
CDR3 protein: CASSLLAGGQAYEQYF

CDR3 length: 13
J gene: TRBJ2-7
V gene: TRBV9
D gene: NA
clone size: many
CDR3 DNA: TGTGCCAGCCAGCGGGACACCTACTACGAGCAGTACTTC
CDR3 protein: CASQRDTYYEQYF

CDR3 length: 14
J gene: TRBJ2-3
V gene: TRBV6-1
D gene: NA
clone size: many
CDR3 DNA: TGTGCCAGCGGATATGGGGTAGCCACAGATACGCAGTATTTT
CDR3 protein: CASGYGVATDTQYF

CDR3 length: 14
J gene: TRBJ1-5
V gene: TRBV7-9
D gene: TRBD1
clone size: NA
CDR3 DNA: TGTGCCAGCAGCGGGACAGATAGCAATCAGCCCCAGCATTTT
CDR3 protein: CASSGTDSNQPQHF

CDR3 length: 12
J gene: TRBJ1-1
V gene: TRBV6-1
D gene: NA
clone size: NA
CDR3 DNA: TGTGCCAGCAGTGAAGGGTTCGGTGAAGCTTTCTTT
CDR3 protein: CASSEGFGEAFF